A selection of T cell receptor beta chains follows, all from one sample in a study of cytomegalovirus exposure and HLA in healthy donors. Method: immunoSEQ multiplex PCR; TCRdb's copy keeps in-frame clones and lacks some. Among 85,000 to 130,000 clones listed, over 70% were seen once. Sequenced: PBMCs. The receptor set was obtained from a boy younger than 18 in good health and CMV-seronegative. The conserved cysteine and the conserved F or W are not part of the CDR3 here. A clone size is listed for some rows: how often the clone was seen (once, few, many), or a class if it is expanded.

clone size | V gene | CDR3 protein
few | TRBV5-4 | ASSSRASNTEAF
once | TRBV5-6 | ASSLGSTPGNTIY
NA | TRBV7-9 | ASTSVGGRNEQY
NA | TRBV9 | ASSVGGGTGQY
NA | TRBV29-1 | SVEGKGSKNIQY
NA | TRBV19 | ASSIGQGNQPQH
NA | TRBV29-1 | SVVNRVSTDTQY
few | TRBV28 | ASRPGTPNQPQH
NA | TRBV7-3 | ASSVSAGLSYNEQF
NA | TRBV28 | ASSFVSGTDEQY
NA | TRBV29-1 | SVDPSNTEAF
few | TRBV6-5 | ASSYLDSYGYT
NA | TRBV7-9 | ASSLALGRGYEQY
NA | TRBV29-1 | SVYVKANTIY
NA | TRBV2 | ASSEATLAGYNEQF
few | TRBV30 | AWSVILGGRGLHEQY
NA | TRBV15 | ATRGDRGPGNTIY
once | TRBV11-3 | ASSFGLAGGGQY
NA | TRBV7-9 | ASSLALGGRSGGNQPQH
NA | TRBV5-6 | ASSSDRDYQPQH
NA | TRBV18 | ASSPAGTIYEQY
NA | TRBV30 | AWSRPTHYGYT
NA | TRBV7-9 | ASSLEEGQPQH
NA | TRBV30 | AWGDSEYYEQY
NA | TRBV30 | ACRGERSSPLH
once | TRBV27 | ASSTRTSREETQY
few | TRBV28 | ASSLEDRDEAF
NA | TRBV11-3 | ASSPRGGNHEQY
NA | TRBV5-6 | ASSLSRLVGKAF
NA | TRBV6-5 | ASAEGLVLYEQY
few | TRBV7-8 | ASSLVGPTGELF
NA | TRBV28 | AGAQDTYQPQH
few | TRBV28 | ASSLAGGPLEQF
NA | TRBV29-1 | SVAGGVSTDTQY
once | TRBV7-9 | ASSTGTAGQPQH
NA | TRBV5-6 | ASRLYRSTYEQY
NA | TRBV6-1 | ASSAPGGYNSPLH
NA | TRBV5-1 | ASSGDRGQTQY
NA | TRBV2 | ASSEDTYTGELF